This T cell receptor (beta chain) was captured in a study of T cells in Graves' hyperthyroidism and ophthalmopathy. This clonotype was recorded many times. Antigen unknown. Amplification yielded TCR beta CDR3 regions, with RNA transcripts as the source. An initial round of RT-PCR targeting the TCR CDR3 relied on the HTBI primer set. MiXCR, applied by TCRdb to the multiplex PCR reads, yields one record per CDR3 protein. The top ten clones hold 5.3% of a sample with 350,000 to 500,000 distinct CDR3 sequences, roughly 15% of them seen once. The V gene end was trimmed by 6 bases and the J gene end by 0 bases; junction bases not matched to a gene: 4. The CDR3 is 14 amino acids. General study findings and limits: From stable hyperthyroidism, ophthalmopathy was set apart by a 13 V-J model. Most expanded thyroid clonotypes above 0.001 also appeared in blood.

Hyperthyroidism patients were newly diagnosed, had disease duration under 2 months, and were aged 18 to 65 years. Uncontrolled infection, other autoimmune disease, pregnancy or lactation excluded patients. The chain couples TRBV12-3 or TRBV12-4 to TRBJ1-2; 7 positions match TRBD1. Sequencing was done on a sample of blood. This TCR was recovered from a woman aged 18-35 years with Graves' hyperthyroidism. The CDR3 DNA is TGTGCCAGCAGCACTGACAGGGCTAACTATGGCTACACCTTC. It encodes CASSTDRANYGYTF.